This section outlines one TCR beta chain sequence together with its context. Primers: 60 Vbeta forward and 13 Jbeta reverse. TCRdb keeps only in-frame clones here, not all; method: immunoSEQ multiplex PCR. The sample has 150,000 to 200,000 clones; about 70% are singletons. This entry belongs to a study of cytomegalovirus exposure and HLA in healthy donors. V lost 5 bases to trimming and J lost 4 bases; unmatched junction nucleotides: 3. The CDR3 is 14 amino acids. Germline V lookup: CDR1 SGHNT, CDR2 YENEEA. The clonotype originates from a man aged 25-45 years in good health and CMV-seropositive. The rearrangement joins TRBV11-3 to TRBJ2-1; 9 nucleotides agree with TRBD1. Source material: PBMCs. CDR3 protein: CASSTGTGYNEQFF. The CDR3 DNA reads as TGTGCCAGCAGCACCGGGACAGGGTACAATGAGCAGTTCTTC.